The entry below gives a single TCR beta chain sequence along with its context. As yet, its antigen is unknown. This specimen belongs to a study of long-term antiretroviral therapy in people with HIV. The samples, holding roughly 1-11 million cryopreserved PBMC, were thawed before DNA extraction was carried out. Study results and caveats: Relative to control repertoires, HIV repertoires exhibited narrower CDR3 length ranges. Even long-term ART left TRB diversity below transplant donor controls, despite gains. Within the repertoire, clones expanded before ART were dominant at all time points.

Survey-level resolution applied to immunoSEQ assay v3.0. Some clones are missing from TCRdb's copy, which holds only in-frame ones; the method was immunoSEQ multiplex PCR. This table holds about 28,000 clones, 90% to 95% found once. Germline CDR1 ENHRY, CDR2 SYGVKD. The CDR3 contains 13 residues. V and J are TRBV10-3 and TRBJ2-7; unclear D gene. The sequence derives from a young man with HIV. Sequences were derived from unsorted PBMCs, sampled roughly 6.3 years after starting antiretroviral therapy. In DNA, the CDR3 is TGTGCTCTCAGCCCTAGAGGAGATTACGAGCAGTACTTC. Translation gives CALSPRGDYEQYF.